Here is one TCR beta chain with its context. This clone is assessed as medium-sized (0.01 to 0.1%). Its antigen is not yet known. No per-base quality is available; no much larger clone lies one base away. These data originate in a study of OX40 agonist ivuxolimab in advanced cancers. Some background on the complete study: Ivuxolimab was a fully human IgG2 agonistic monoclonal antibody targeting the costimulatory receptor OX40 (CD134). Intravenous ivuxolimab was administered to patients every 2 weeks at six dose levels: 0.01, 0.1, 0.3, 1.5, 3 and 10 mg/kg. Among the roughly 54 dose-escalation patients, around 19 had hepatocellular carcinoma, around 15 melanoma, 9 renal cell carcinoma and 9 head and neck cancer. A male proportion of roughly 80% and a mean age of approximately 60 years, ranging from roughly 23 to 79, were recorded for the dose-escalation cohort. Prior anti-PD-1, anti-PD-L1 or anti-CTLA-4 therapy was permitted, and checkpoint inhibitors had been received by 40% to 50% of dose-escalation patients. Partial responses were achieved by three dose-escalation patients, of whom one had hepatocellular carcinoma and two had cutaneous melanoma. Peripheral TCRbeta sequencing aimed to test whether ivuxolimab altered TCR sequence diversity and caused clonal T-cell expansion. The paper covers the monotherapy dose-escalation part of the phase I ivuxolimab trial, which included N of about 50 patients.

The trial excluded patients who had a history of autoimmune disease or who were on systemic immunosuppression. Peripheral blood for TCR sequencing was collected from all dose cohorts at baseline, on cycle 4 day 1, and on cycle 7 day 1. The samples were taken from a phase I, first-in-human, multicenter, open-label dose-escalation trial of ivuxolimab. Adults with locally advanced or metastatic melanoma, renal cell carcinoma, hepatocellular carcinoma or head and neck squamous cell carcinoma were enrolled in the trial. Before TCR sequencing, CD4+ and CD8+ T cells were separately sorted from peripheral blood. Genomic DNA was isolated from the sorted cells so that the TCRbeta CDR3 region could be sequenced. TCRbeta CDR3 regions were sequenced using the immunoSEQ Assay. Held by TCRdb, this immuneACCESS table contains in-frame sequences only and omits some clones. Under half of the omission traces to an unresolved V gene where checked; the cause of the rest is unknown. This sample gives about 52,000 clones in total; less than 90% of them show up just once. The ten largest clones add up to 11% to 15% of the sample.

Trimming removed 5 bases from V and 0 bases from J, leaving 10 bases between the germline ends. From cysteine to phenylalanine, the CDR3 is 14 amino acids long. The sequence is cut down to CDR3 DNA, 42 bases in frame from base 1. CDR1 and CDR2 were assigned from the germline V gene (reference sequence) as LNHDA and SQIVND. Study-wide conclusions, independent of this receptor: Low levels of normalized T-cell clonal expansion were also seen in some patients who did not respond. In the 0.1-3.0 mg/kg groups, partial responders had among the lowest normalized peripheral clonal expansion, particularly in CD8+ T cells. On average, CD8+ T cells showed more expanded clones than CD4+ T cells after ivuxolimab. The antigen specificity of the peripheral T cells that underwent clonal expansion was not determined. Clonal expansion of both CD4+ and CD8+ blood T cells was observed from baseline to week 6 at doses 0.1 to 3.0 mg/kg.

Recombination connected TRBV19 to TRBJ1-1, with no D gene named confidently. The sequenced sample was CD4+ or CD8+ T cells sorted from blood, obtained in a trial of the OX40 agonist ivuxolimab. This clonotype originated in an adult with an advanced solid tumor such as melanoma, head and neck, liver or kidney cancer. The CDR3 protein: CASSFLALNTEAFF. In nucleotides, the sequence is TGTGCCAGTAGTTTCCTGGCCTTGAACACTGAAGCTTTCTTT. The CDR3, completed at both ends by the reference TRBV19 and TRBJ1-1 genes, gives the full variable domain DGGITQSPKYLFRKEGQNVTLSCEQNLNHDAMYWYRQDPGQGLRLIYYSQIVNDFQKGDIAEGYSVSREKKESFPLTVTSAQKNPTAFYLCASSFLALNTEAFFGQGTRLTVV.